This entry features one T cell receptor (beta chain) sequence. This sample is drawn from a study of control samples from healthy donors and cancer patients. Assay: immunoSEQ multiplex PCR; the TCRdb copy retains only in-frame clones and omits some. The sample has 100,000 to 150,000 clones, around 87% seen once. CDR3 length: 13 amino acids. Trimming cost V 5 bases and J 3 bases, with 10 bases left between them. Germline values: CDR1 LGHDT, CDR2 YNNKEL (reference sequence). The clonotype comes from a middle-aged man in good health. Source material: blood. The chain recombines TRBV3-1 (or the pseudogene TRBV3-2) with TRBJ1-2, with D tentatively TRBD1 (5 bases). This CDR3 reads CASSFQGDYGYTF. The CDR3, as DNA: TGTGCCAGCAGCTTTCAGGGAGACTATGGCTACACCTTC.